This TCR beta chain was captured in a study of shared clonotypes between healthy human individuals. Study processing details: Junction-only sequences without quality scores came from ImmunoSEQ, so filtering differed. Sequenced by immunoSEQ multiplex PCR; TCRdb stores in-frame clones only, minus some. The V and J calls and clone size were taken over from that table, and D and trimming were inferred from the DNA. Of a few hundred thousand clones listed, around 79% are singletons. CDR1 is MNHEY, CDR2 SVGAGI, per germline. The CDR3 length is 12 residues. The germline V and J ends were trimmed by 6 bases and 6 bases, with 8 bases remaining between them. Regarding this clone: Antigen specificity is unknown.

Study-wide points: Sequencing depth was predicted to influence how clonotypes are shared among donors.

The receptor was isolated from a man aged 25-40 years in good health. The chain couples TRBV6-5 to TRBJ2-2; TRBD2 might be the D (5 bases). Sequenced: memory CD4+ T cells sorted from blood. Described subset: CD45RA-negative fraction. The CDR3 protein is CASREVAGELFF. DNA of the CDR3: TGTGCCAGCAGGGAGGTCGCCGGGGAGCTGTTTTTT.